This TCR beta chain was identified in a study of shared clonotypes between healthy human individuals. Using immunoSEQ multiplex PCR, the repertoire was profiled, and TCRdb retains in-frame clones only, with some absent. The sample consists of approximately 720,000 clones, 55% to 75% of them appearing once. This clonotype was obtained from a woman in her thirties in good health. Sequenced: memory CD4+ T cells sorted from blood. Documented subset: CD45RA-negative fraction.

The CDR3 nucleotides read TGTGCCTGGAGTAAGGGGAACTTCGGAAACACCATATATTTT. It specifies CAWSKGNFGNTIYF. V is TRBV30 and J is TRBJ1-3; TRBD1 might be the D (5 bases). V was clipped by 2 bases and J by 4 bases, with 12 bases between them. The CDR3 spans 14 residues. CDR1 GTSNPN and CDR2 SVGIG come from the germline V gene (reference sequence).